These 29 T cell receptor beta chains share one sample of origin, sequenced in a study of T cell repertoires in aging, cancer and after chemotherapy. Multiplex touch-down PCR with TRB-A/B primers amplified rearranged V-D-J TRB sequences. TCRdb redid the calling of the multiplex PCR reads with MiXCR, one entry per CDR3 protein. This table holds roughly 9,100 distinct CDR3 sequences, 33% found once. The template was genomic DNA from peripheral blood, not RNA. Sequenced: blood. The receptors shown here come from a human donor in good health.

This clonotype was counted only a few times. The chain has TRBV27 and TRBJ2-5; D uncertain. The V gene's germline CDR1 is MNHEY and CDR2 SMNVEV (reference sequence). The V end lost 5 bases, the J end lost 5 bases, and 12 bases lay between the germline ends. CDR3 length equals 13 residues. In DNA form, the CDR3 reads TGTGCCAGCAGTCCCGGTCCCGGGGAGACCCAGTACTTC. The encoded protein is CASSPGPGETQYF.

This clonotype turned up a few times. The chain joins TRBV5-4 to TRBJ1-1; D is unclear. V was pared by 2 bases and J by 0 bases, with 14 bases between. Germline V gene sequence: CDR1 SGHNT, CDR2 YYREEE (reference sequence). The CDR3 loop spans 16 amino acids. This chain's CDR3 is CASSLWRRTVNTEAFF. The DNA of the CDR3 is TGTGCCAGCAGCTTATGGCGACGGACTGTGAACACTGAAGCTTTCTTT.

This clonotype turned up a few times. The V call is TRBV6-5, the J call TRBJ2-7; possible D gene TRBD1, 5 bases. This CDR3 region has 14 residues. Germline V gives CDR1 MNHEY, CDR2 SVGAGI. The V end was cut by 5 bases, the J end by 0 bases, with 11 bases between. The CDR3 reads CASSPWTHSYEQYF. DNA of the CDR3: TGTGCCAGCAGTCCCTGGACACACTCCTACGAGCAGTACTTC.

The CDR3: CSATDRNQPQHF. Written as DNA, the CDR3 is TGCAGTGCTACGGACCGCAATCAGCCCCAGCATTTT. The chain uses TRBV20-1 and TRBJ1-5, with D uncertain. Germline values: CDR1 DFQATT, CDR2 SNEGSKA (reference sequence). This CDR3 contains 12 residues. The germline V and J ends were trimmed by 4 bases and 2 bases, with 6 bases remaining between them.

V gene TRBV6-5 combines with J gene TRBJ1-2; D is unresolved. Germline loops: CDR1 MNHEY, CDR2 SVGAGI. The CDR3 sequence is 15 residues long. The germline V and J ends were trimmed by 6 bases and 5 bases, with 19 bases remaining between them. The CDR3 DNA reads TGTGCCAGCAGCAATTCCCGGACGGCAAATTATGGCTACACCTTC. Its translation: CASSNSRTANYGYTF.

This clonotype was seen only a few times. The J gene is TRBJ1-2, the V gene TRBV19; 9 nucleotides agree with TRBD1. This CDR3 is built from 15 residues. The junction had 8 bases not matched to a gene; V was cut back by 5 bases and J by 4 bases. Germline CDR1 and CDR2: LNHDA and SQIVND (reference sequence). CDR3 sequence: CASSPTGGVGYGYTF. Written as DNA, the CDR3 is TGTGCCAGTAGTCCTACAGGGGGCGTTGGCTATGGCTACACCTTC.

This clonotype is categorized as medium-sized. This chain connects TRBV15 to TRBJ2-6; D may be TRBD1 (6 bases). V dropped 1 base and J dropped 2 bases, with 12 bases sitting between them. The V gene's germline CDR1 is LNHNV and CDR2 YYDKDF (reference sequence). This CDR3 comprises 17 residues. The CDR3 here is CATSRVLNRAGANVLTF. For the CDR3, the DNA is TGTGCCACCAGCAGAGTGCTCAACAGGGCTGGGGCCAACGTCCTGACTTTC.

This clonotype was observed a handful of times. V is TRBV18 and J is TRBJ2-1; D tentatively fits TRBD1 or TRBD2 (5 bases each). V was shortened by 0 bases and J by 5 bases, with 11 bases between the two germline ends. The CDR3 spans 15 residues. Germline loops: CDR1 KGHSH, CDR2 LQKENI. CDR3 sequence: CASSPPGGSHNEQFF. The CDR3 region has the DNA TGTGCCAGCTCACCACCTGGGGGAAGCCACAATGAGCAGTTCTTC.

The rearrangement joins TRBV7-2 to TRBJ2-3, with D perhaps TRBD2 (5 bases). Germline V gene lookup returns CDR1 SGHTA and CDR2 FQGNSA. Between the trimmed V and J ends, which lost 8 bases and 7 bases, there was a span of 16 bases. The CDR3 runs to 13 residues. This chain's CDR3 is CASLRTGGNTQYF. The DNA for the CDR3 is TGTGCCAGCCTTCGGACTGGTGGCAATACGCAGTATTTT.

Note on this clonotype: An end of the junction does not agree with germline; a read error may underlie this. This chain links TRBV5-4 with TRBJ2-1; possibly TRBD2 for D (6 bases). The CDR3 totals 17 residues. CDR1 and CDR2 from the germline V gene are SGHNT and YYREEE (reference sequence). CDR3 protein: CASSGEGAGRSYNEQFF. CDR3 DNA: TGCGCCAGCAGCGGCGAGGGAGCGGGTCGCTCCTACAATGAGCAGTTCTTC.

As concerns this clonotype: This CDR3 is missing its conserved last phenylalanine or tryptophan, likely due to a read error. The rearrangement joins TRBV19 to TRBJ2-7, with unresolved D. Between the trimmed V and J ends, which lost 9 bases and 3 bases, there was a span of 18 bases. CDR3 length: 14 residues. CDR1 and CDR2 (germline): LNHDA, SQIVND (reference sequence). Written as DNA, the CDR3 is TGTGCCAGCAGCGCGGTCACTACAGACTACGAGCAGTACATC. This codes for CASSAVTTDYEQYI.

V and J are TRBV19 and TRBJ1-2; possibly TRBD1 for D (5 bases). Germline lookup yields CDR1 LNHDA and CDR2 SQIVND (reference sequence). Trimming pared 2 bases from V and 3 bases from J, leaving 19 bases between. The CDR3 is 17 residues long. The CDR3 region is CASSITTGPKLDYGYTF. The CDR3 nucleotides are TGTGCCAGTAGTATAACAACGGGGCCTAAACTCGACTATGGCTACACCTTC.

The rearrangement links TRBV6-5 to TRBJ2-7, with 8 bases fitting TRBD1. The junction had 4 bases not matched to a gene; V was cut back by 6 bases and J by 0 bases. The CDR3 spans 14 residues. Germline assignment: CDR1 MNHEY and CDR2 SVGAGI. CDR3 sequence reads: CASRPGQVSYEQYF. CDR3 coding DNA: TGTGCCAGCAGACCGGGACAGGTCTCCTACGAGCAGTACTTC.

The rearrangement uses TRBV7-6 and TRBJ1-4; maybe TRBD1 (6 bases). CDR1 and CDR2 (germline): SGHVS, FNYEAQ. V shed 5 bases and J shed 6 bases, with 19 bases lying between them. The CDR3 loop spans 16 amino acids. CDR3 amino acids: CASSPEGTSLHEKLFF. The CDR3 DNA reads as TGTGCCAGCAGCCCCGAGGGGACATCCCTTCATGAAAAACTGTTTTTT.

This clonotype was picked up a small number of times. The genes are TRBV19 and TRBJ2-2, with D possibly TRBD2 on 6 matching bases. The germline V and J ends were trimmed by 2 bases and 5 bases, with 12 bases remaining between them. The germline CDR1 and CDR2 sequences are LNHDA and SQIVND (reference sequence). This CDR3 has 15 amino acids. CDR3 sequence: CASSITGVSTGELFF. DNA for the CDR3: TGTGCCAGTAGTATAACGGGAGTGTCAACCGGGGAGCTGTTTTTT.

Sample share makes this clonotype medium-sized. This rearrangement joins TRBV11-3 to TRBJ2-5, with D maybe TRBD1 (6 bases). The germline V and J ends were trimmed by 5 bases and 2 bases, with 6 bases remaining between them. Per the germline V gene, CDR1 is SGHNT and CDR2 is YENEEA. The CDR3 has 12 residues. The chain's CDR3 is CASSDRQETQYF. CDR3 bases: TGTGCCAGCAGCGACAGGCAAGAGACCCAGTACTTC.

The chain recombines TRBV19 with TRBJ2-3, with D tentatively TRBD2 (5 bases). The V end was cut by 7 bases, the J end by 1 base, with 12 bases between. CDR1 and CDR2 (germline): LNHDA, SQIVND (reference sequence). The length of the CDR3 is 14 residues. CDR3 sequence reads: CASKKTTGTDTQYF. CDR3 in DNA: TGTGCCAGTAAGAAGACTACTGGCACAGATACGCAGTATTTT.

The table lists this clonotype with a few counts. DNA of the CDR3: TGTGCCAGCAGTTCACGAGGTCCCCTTCGGGGCTACACCTTC. Translated, it gives CASSSRGPLRGYTF. The chain employs TRBV12-3 or TRBV12-4 and TRBJ1-2; D gene unclear. This CDR3 comprises 14 residues. V was cut by 4 bases and J by 8 bases, with 17 bases left in between.

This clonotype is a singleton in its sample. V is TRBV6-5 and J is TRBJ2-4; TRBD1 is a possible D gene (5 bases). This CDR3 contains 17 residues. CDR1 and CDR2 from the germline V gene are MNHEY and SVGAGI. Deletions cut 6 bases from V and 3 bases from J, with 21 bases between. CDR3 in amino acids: CASRPLVGRKGKNIQYF. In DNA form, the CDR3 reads TGTGCCAGCAGACCACTCGTGGGGCGAAAAGGCAAAAACATTCAGTACTTC.

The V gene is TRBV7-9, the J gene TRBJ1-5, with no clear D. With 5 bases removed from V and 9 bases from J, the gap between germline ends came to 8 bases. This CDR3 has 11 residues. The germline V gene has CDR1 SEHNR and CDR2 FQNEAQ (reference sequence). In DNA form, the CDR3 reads TGTGCCAGCAGCGACCCCCCGCCCCAGCATTTT. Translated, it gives CASSDPPPQHF.

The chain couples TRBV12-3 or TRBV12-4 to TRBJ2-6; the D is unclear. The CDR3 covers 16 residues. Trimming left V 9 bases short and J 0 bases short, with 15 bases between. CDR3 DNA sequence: TGTGCCAGTTCGCCGGAACCACCCTCTGGGGCCAACGTCCTGACTTTC. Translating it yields CASSPEPPSGANVLTF.

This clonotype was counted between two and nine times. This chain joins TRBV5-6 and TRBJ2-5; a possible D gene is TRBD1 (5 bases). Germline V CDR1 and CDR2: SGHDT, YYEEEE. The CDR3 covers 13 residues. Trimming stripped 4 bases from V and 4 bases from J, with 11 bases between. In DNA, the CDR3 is TGTGCCAGCAGCCTGATGACAGTAGAGACCCAGTACTTC. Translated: CASSLMTVETQYF.

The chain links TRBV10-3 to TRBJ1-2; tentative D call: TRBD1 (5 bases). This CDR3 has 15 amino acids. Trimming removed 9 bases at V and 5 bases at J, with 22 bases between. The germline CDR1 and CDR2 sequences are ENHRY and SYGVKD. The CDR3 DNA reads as TGTGCCATTTCGTTCCGCGGGGGTTCAAGTTATGGCTACACCTTC. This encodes CAISFRGGSSYGYTF.

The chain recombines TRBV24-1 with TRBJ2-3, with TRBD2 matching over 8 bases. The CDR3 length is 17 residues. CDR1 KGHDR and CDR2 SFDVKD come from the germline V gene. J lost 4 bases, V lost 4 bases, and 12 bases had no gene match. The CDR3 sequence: CATSDVRGREAPDTQYF. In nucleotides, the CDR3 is TGTGCCACCAGTGACGTGCGTGGGCGGGAGGCGCCAGATACGCAGTATTTT.

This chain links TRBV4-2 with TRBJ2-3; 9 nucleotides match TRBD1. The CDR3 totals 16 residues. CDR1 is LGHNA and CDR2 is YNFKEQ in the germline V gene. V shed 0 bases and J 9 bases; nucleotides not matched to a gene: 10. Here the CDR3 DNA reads TGTGCCAGCAGCCAAGAAGCTAGTGGGGGGACAGGGACGCAGTATTTT. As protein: CASSQEASGGTGTQYF.

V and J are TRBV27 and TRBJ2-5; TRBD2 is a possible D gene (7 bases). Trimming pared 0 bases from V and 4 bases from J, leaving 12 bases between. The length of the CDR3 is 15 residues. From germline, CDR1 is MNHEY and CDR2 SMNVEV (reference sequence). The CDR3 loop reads CASSLSVRGGETQYF. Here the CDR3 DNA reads TGTGCCAGCAGTTTATCGGTGAGGGGGGGAGAGACCCAGTACTTC.

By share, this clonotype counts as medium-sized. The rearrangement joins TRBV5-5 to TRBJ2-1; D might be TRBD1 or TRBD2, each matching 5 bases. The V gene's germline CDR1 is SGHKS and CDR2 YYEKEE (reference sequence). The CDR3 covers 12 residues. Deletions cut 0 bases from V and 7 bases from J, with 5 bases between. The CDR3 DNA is TGTGCCAGCAGCTTGGGGGGGAATGAGCAGTTCTTC. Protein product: CASSLGGNEQFF.

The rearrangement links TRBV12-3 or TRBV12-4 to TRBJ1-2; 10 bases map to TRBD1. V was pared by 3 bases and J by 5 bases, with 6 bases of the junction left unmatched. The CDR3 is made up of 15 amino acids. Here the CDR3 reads CASSFGDRGPYGYTF. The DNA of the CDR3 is TGTGCCAGCAGTTTTGGGGACAGGGGACCTTATGGCTACACCTTC.

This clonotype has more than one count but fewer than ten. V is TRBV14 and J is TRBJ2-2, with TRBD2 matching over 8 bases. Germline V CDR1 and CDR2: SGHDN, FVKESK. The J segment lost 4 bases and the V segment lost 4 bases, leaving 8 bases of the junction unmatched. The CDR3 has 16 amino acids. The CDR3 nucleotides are TGTGCCAGCAGCCGGAGGGGACTAGAGGGCACCGGGGAGCTGTTTTTT. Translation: CASSRRGLEGTGELFF.